This TCR beta chain was profiled in a study of T-cell memory formation after mild COVID-19. About the research overall: Most TCR clusters belonged to a single donor. Findings and limits, study-wide: Clones shrinking from day 15 to 85 showed even CD4/CD8 mixes; later expanders tilted CD4+. Largely, contracting CD4+ clones fell within CM and EM, and contracting CD8+ clones within EMRA.

The authors produced TCR alpha and TCR beta cDNA libraries with sample barcodes and UMIs by 5'RACE using constant-segment primers. TCRdb itself ran the 5' RACE reads through MiXCR, one entry per CDR3 protein. The table shows about 250,000 distinct CDR3 sequences, with about a sixth occurring only once. This clonotype was picked up many times. The antigen remains unidentified. This CDR3 spans 14 amino acids. V was clipped by 5 bases and J by 0 bases, with 10 bases between them. The rearrangement joins TRBV12-3 or TRBV12-4 to TRBJ2-5, with D unresolved. The sample consisted of PBMCs or a T cell subset sorted from them (not recorded which). The sequence was obtained from a man between 18 and 29 years old who had mild COVID-19 (a few samples of this study predate the infection). Cell type and time point are not known. DNA of the CDR3: TGTGCCAGCAGTCTGAGGACGGACCAAGAGACCCAGTACTTC. Translated: CASSLRTDQETQYF.